This T cell receptor (beta chain) was sequenced for a study of blood T cell repertoires in COVID-19. On the study more broadly: Sites in the United States, Italy and Spain provided acute and convalescent COVID-19 samples.

This clone was seen only a few times. Authors' data handling: Quantification of nucleated cells was approximated via reference gene primer amplification. The table came from immunoSEQ multiplex PCR; TCRdb's copy has only in-frame clones and leaves some out. V, J and clone size are those of that table, while D and trimming were read from the DNA. The data contain approximately 250,000 clones, approximately 90% of them singletons. Deletions cut 7 bases from V and 7 bases from J, with 17 bases between. Germline V gene data show CDR1 as SQVTM and CDR2 as ANQGSEA. CDR3 size: 14 residues. Across about two dozen US areas, participants ranged in age from about 18 to 90 years. Cohort allocation depended upon clinical history that participants reported.

The sequencing sample was made of PBMCs or T cells enriched from blood (not recorded which). This chain joins TRBV29-1 and TRBJ1-6; unclear D gene. This TCR was sampled from a woman under 40 with acute COVID-19. CDR3 residues: CSARGSDGNSPLHF. The DNA of the CDR3 is TGCAGCGCACGTGGGAGTGACGGGAATTCACCCCTCCACTTT.